The subject of this entry is one T cell receptor (beta chain). The antigen is unknown. Some clones are missing from TCRdb's copy, which holds only in-frame ones; the method was immunoSEQ multiplex PCR. The table lists roughly 100,000 clones, about four fifths of them singletons. The record originates from a study of T cell responses to AZD1222 COVID-19 vaccine. The V segment lost 6 bases and the J segment 0 bases; nucleotides outside the gene matches: 10. CDR1 is LNHDA, CDR2 SQIVND, per germline (reference sequence). CDR3 length: 17 residues. General study results and limits: Researchers took repertoire samples only after the peak T cell response had come. Spike was spanned by vaccine-associated CD4 TCRs, with dominance at 160-218 and 743-854. Clonal diversity may have been underestimated in mostly white British donors.

The clonotype comes from an adult in good health. The sequences come from peripheral blood, collected on day 0 of AZD1222 vaccination. This sequence joins TRBV19 and TRBJ2-1; 8 nucleotides align to TRBD2. CDR3: CASSELSGVSSYNEQFF. The CDR3, as DNA: TGTGCCAGTAGCGAACTTAGCGGGGTCAGCTCCTACAATGAGCAGTTCTTC.